This T cell receptor (beta chain) emerged from a study of blood T cell repertoires in COVID-19. A single count supports this clone. Source study methods: Cell counts per sample came from amplifying reference gene primers. Sequenced by immunoSEQ multiplex PCR; TCRdb stores in-frame clones only, minus some. V and J calls and clone size come straight from that table; D and trimming were deduced from the DNA. The sample holds 350,000 to 450,000 clones; around 85% are singletons and the top ten take 3.5% to 4%. The sequenced material came from peripheral blood. This TCR was recovered from a woman in her late teens or twenties with acute or convalescent COVID-19.

The CDR3 DNA reads as TGTGCCAGCAGCTTAGTGGACAGGTCGGAGACCCAGTACTTC. It is translated as CASSLVDRSETQYF. V and J are TRBV11-2 and TRBJ2-5; 7 bases align to TRBD1. The V segment lost 1 base and the J segment 5 bases; nucleotides outside the gene matches: 4. Germline CDR1 SGHAT, CDR2 FQNNGV. The CDR3 sequence is 14 residues long.